The entry below gives a single TCR beta chain sequence along with its context. Time point in this sample: pre-treatment sample, taken before nivolumab and TIL therapy. The tumor samples were excised metastases, mostly pleural nodules or supraclavicular lymph nodes. This record belongs to a study of TIL therapy for anti-PD-1-resistant metastatic lung cancer. As for the study in general: Patients had a median age of approximately 57 years (range about 35-80).

This CDR3 has 16 amino acids. Trimming took off 5 bases at V and 5 bases at J, with 21 bases between the two ends. CDR1 is MNHEY, CDR2 SMNVEV, per germline (reference sequence). Sequencing used immunoSEQ v3. TCRdb's table, derived via immunoSEQ multiplex PCR, lists solely in-frame clones and lacks some. The profile covers more than 9,000 clones, with 58% appearing a single time and 6.5% to 8% taken by the ten largest. The chain is built from TRBV27 and TRBJ2-5, with D perhaps TRBD1 (7 bases). This material consisted of tumor tissue, taken at baseline. The clonotype originates from a person aged 25 to 79 with non-small cell lung cancer. CDR3 in amino acids: CASSGAPGGSGETQYF. DNA for the CDR3: TGTGCCAGCAGTGGGGCCCCAGGGGGGAGTGGGGAGACCCAGTACTTC.